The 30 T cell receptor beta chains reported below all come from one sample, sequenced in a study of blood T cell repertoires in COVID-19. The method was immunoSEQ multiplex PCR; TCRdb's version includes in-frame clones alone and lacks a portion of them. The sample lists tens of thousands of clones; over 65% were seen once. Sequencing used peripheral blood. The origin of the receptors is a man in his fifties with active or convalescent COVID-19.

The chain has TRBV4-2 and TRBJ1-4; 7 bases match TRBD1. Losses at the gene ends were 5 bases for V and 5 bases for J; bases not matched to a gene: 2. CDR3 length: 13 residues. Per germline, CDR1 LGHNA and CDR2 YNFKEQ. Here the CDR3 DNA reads TGTGCCAGCAGCGAGACAGGGAATGAAAAACTGTTTTTT. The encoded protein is CASSETGNEKLFF.

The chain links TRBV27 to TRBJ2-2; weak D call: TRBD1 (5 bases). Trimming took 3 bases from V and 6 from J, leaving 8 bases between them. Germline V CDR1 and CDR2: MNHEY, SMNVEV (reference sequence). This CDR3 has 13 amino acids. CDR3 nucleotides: TGTGCCAGCAGTTTTTTGGGGCCCGGGGAGCTGTTTTTT. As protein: CASSFLGPGELFF.

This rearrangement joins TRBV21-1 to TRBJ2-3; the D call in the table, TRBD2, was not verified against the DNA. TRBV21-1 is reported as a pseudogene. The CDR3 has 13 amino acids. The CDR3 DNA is TGTGCCAGCAGCAAGGGACTTCCAGATACGCAGTATTTT. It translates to CASSKGLPDTQYF.

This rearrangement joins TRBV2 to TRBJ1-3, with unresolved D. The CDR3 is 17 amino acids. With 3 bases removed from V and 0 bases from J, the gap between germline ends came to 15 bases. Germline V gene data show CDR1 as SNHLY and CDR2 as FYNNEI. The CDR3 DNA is TGTGCCAGCAGTGATTTTGTAGTTTTAAACTCTGGAAACACCATATATTTT. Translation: CASSDFVVLNSGNTIYF.

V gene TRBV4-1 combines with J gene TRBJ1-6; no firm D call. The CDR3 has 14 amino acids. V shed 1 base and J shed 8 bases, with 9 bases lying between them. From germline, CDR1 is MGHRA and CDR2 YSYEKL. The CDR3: CASSQVGVYSPLHF. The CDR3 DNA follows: TGCGCCAGCAGCCAAGTCGGGGTTTATTCACCCCTCCACTTT.

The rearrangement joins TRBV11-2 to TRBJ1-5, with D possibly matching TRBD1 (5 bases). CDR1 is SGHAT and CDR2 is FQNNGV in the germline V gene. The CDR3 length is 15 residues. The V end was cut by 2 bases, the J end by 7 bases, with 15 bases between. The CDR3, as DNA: TGTGCCAGCAGCTTATCCCCGGGGGTCCGACAGCCCCAGCATTTT. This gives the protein CASSLSPGVRQPQHF.

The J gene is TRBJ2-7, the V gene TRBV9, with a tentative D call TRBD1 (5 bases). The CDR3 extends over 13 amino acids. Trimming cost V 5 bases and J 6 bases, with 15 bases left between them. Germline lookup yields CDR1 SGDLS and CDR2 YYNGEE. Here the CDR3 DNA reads TGTGCCAGCAGACCCGACTCAGGGTTCGAGCAGTACTTC. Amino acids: CASRPDSGFEQYF.

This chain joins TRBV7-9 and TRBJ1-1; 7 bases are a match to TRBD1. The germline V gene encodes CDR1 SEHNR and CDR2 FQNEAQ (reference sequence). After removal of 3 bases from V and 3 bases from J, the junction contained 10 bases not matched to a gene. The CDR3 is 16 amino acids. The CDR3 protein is CASSFDRAVGDTEAFF. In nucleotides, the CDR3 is TGTGCCAGCAGCTTTGACAGGGCGGTTGGAGACACTGAAGCTTTCTTT.

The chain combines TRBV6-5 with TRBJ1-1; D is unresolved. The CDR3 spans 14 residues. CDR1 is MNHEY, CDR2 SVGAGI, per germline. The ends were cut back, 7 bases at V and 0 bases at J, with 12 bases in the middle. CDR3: CASKKGGLNTEAFF. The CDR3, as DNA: TGTGCCAGCAAAAAAGGAGGACTGAACACTGAAGCTTTCTTT.

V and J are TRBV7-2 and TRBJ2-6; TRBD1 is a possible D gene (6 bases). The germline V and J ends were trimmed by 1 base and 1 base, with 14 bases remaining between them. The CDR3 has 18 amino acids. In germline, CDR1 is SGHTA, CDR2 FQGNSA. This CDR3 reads CASSLVSGQLSGANVLTF. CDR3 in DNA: TGTGCCAGCAGCTTAGTTTCTGGACAGCTTTCTGGGGCCAACGTCCTGACTTTC.

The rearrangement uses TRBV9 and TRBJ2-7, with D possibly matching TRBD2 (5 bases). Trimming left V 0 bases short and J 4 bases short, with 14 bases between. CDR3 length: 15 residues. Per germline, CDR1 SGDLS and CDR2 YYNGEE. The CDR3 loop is CASSVAQGRGYEQYF. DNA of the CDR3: TGTGCCAGCAGCGTAGCGCAAGGTCGGGGTTACGAGCAGTACTTC.

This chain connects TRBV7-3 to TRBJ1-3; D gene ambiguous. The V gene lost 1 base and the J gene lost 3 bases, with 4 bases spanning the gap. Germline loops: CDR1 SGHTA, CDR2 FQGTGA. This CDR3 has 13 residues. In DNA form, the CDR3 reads TGTGCCAGCAGCTTAATGAGTGGAAACACCATATATTTT. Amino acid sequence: CASSLMSGNTIYF.

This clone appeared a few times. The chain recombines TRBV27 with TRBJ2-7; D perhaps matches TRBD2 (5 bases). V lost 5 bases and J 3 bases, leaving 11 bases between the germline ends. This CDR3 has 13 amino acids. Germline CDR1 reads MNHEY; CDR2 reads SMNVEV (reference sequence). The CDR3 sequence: CASSQFRGYEQYF. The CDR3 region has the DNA TGTGCCAGCAGTCAGTTTCGGGGCTACGAGCAGTACTTC.

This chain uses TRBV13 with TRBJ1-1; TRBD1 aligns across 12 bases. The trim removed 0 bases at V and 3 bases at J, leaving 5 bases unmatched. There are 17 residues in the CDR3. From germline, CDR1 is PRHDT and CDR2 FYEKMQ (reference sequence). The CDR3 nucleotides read TGTGCCAGCAGCTTAGGGGGGGACAGGGGGCTGTACACTGAAGCTTTCTTT. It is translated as CASSLGGDRGLYTEAFF.

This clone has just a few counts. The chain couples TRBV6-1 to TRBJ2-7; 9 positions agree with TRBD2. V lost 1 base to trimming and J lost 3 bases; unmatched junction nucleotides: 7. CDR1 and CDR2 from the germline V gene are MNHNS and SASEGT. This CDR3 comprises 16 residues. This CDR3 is CASSEGELAGRYEQYF. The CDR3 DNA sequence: TGTGCCAGCAGTGAAGGGGAACTAGCGGGCCGCTACGAGCAGTACTTC.

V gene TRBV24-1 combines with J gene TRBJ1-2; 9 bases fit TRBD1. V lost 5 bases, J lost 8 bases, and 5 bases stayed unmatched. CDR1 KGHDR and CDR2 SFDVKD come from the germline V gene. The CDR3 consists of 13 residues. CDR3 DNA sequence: TGTGCCACCAGTGCGGGGACAGGGCGAGGCTACACCTTC. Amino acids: CATSAGTGRGYTF.

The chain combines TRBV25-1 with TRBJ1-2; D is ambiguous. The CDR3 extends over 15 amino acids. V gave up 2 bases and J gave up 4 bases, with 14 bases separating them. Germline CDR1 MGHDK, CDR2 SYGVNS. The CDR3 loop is CASSESRQGGYGYTF. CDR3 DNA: TGTGCCAGCAGTGAAAGCCGTCAAGGCGGCTATGGCTACACCTTC.

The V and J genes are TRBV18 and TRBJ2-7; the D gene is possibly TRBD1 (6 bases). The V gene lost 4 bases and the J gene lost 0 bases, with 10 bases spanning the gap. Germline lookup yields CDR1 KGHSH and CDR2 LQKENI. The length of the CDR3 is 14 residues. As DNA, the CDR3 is TGTGCCAGCTCACAGACAGGTTCCTCCTACGAGCAGTACTTC. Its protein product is CASSQTGSSYEQYF.

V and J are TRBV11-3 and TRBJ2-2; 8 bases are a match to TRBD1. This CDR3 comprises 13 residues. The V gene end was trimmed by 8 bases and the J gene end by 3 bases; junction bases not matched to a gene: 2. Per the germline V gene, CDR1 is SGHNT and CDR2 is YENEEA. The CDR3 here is CASQTGDTGELFF. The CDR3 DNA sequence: TGTGCCAGCCAGACAGGGGACACCGGGGAGCTGTTTTTT.

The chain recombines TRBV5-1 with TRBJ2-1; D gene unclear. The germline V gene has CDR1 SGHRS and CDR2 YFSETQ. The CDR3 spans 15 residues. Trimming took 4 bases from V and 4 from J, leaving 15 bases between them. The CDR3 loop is CASSLEPDLYNEQFF. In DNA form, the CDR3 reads TGCGCCAGCAGCCTTGAGCCCGACTTATACAATGAGCAGTTCTTC. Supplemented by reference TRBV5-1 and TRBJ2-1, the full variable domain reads KAGVTQTPRYLIKTRGQQVTLSCSPISGHRSVSWYQQTPGQGLQFLFEYFSETQRNKGNFPGRFSGRQFSNSRSEMNVSTLELGDSALYLCASSLEPDLYNEQFFGPGTRLTVL.

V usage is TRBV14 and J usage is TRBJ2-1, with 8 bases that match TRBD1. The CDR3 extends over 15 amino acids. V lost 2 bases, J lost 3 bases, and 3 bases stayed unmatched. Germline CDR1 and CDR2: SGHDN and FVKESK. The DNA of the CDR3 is TGTGCCAGCAGCCAAAAACAGGGGGGCTACAATGAGCAGTTCTTC. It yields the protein CASSQKQGGYNEQFF.

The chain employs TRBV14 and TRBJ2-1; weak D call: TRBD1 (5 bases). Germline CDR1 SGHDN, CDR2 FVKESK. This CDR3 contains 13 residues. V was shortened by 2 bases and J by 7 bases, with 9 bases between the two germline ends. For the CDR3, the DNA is TGTGCCAGCAGCCAAACCAACAGGAATGAGCAGTTCTTC. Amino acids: CASSQTNRNEQFF.

The CDR3 DNA sequence: TGTGCCAGCAGCCAGAGGAGCTCTGGAAACACCATATATTTT. Its translation is CASSQRSSGNTIYF. This chain uses TRBV3-1 (or the pseudogene TRBV3-2) with TRBJ1-3; D gene unclear. The CDR3 spans 14 residues. V gave up 3 bases and J gave up 0 bases, with 6 bases separating them. Germline V gene sequence: CDR1 LGHDT, CDR2 YNNKEL (reference sequence).

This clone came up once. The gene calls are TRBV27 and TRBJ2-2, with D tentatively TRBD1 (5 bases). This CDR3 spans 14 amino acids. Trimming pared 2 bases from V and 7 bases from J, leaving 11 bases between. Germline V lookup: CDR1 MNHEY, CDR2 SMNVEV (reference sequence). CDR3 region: CASSLARAGGELFF. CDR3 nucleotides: TGTGCCAGCAGTTTAGCCAGGGCTGGCGGGGAGCTGTTTTTT.

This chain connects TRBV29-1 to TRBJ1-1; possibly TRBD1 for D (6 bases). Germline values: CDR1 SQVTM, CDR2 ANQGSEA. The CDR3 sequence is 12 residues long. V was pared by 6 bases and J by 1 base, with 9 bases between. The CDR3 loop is CSVGQRNTEAFF. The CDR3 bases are TGCAGCGTCGGACAGAGGAACACTGAAGCTTTCTTT. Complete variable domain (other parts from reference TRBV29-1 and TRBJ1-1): SAVISQKPSRDICQRGTSLTIQCQVDSQVTMMFWYRQQPGQSLTLIATANQGSEATYESGFVIDKFPISRPNLTFSTLTVSNMSPEDSSIYLCSVGQRNTEAFFGQGTRLTVV.

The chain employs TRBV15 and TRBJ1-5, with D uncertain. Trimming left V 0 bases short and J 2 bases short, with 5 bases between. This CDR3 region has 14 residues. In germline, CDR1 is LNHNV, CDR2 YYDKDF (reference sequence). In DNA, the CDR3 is TGTGCCACCAGCAGAGACAGCGGCAATCAGCCCCAGCATTTT. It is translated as CATSRDSGNQPQHF. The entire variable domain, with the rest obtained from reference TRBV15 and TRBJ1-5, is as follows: DAMVIQNPRYQVTQFGKPVTLSCSQTLNHNVMYWYQQKSSQAPKLLFHYYDKDFNNEADTPDNFQSRRPNTSFCFLDIRSPGLGDTAMYLCATSRDSGNQPQHFGDGTRLSIL.

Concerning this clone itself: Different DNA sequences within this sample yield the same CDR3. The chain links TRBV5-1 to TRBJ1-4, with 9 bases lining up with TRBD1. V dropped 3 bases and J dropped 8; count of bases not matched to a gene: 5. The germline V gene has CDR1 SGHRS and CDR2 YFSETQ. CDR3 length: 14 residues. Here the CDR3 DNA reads TGCGCCAGCAGCTCGGGACAGGGAGGGGAAAAACTGTTTTTT. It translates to CASSSGQGGEKLFF.

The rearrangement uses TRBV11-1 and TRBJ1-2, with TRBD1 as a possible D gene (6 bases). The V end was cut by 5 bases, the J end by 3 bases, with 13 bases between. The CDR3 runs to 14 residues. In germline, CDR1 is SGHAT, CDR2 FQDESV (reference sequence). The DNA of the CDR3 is TGTGCCAGCAGCCGGGGACAAGCCTACTATGGCTACACCTTC. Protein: CASSRGQAYYGYTF.

CDR3 protein: CASSVGPYPYGYTF. The CDR3 nucleotides read TGTGCCAGCAGCGTAGGGCCGTATCCATATGGCTACACCTTC. The gene calls are TRBV9 and TRBJ1-2; D ambiguous. V lost 0 bases and J 5 bases, leaving 11 bases between the germline ends. This CDR3 region has 14 residues. CDR1 and CDR2 from the germline V gene are SGDLS and YYNGEE.

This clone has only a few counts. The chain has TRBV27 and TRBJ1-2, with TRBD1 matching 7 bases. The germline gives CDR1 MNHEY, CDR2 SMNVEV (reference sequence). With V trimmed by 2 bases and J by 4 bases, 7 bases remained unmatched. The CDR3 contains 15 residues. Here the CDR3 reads CASSLMPGGTYGYTF. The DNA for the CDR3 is TGTGCCAGCAGTTTAATGCCAGGGGGAACCTATGGCTACACCTTC.